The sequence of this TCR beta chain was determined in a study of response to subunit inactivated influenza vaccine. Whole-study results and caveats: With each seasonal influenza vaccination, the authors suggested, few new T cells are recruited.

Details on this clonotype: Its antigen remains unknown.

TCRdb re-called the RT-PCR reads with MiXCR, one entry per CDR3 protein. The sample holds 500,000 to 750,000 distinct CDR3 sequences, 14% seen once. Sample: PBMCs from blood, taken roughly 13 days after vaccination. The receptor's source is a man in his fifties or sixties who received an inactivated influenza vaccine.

The CDR3 region has the DNA TGTGCCAGCAGTCCGTACAGGAAGGAGACCCAGTACTTC. Its translation is CASSPYRKETQYF. V is TRBV12-3 or TRBV12-4 and J is TRBJ2-5; D is possibly TRBD1 (5 bases). With 5 bases removed from V and 5 bases from J, the gap between germline ends came to 12 bases. The CDR3 loop spans 13 amino acids.